The T cell receptor (beta chain) described here comes from a study of a mutant IDH1 vaccine in newly diagnosed glioma. Turning to the study itself: Eight vaccine injections were given to patients in weeks 1, 3, 5, 7, 11, 15, 19 and 23. Radiotherapy, temozolomide, or both had been given previously, and both were given to most.

Some clones are missing from TCRdb's copy, which holds only in-frame ones; the method was immunoSEQ multiplex PCR. The repertoire holds just over 80,000 clones, with 75% to 85% as singletons. Germline V gives CDR1 SGHTA, CDR2 FQGNSA. This CDR3 spans 15 amino acids. V shed 5 bases and J shed 6 bases, with 18 bases lying between them. The time point here: week 23, last vaccination. A single vaccine dose contained 300 ug of mutant IDH1 20-mer peptide, and topical imiquimod was used with it. Comments on this clone: Its antigen is currently unknown.

This clonotype was obtained from a man aged 25-40 years with glioma. Some clones in this sample may be carry-over from other donors' samples. The V call is TRBV7-2, the J call TRBJ2-3; the D gene is possibly TRBD1 (6 bases). This specimen was PBMCs, taken from a glioma patient whose treatment included an IDH1 peptide vaccine. This CDR3 reads CASSPRQAGTDTQYF. CDR3 in DNA: TGTGCCAGCAGCCCCCGACAGGCCGGGACGGATACGCAGTATTTT.